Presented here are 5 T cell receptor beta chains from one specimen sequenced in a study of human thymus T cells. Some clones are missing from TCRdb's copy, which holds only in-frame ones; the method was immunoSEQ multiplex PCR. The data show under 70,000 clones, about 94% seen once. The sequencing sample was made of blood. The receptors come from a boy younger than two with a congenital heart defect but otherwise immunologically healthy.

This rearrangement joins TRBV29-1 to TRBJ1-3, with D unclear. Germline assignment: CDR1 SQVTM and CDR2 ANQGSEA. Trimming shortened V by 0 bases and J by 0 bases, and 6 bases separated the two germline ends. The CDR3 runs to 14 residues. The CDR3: CSVEDPRSGNTIYF. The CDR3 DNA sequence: TGCAGCGTTGAAGATCCGCGCTCTGGAAACACCATATATTTT.

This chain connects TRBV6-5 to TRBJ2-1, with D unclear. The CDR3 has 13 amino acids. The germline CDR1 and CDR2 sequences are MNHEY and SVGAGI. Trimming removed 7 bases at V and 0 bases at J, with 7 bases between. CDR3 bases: TGTGCCAGCAAGAGGAGCTCCTACAATGAGCAGTTCTTC. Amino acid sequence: CASKRSSYNEQFF.

CDR3: CASGSTGGGYGYTF. The CDR3 DNA follows: TGTGCCAGCGGGTCAACAGGGGGCGGCTATGGCTACACCTTC. The chain uses TRBV28 and TRBJ1-2; 9 nucleotides agree with TRBD1. J was trimmed by 4 bases and V by 8 bases; bases with no gene match: 8. This CDR3 region has 14 residues. Germline loops: CDR1 MDHEN, CDR2 SYDVKM.

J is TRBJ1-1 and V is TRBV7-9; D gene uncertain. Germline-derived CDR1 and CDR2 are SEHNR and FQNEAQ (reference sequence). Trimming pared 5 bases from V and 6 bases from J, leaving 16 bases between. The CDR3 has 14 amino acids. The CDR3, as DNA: TGTGCCAGCAGCGACCCTTGGGTGGCGGCTGAAGCTTTCTTT. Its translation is CASSDPWVAAEAFF. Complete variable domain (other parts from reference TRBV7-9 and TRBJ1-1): DTGVSQNPRHKITKRGQNVTFRCDPISEHNRLYWYRQTLGQGPEFLTYFQNEAQLEKSRLLSDRFSAERPKGSFSTLEIQRTEQGDSAMYLCASSDPWVAAEAFFGQGTRLTVV.

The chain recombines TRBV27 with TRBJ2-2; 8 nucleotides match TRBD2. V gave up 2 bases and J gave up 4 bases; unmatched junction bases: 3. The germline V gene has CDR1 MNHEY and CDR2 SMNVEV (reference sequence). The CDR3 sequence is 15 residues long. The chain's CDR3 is CASSLSGSGTGELFF. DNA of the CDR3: TGTGCCAGCAGTTTAAGCGGGAGTGGCACCGGGGAGCTGTTTTTT.